The 10 T cell receptor beta chains presented below share a single source sample, sequenced in a study of blood T cell repertoires in COVID-19. The table came from immunoSEQ multiplex PCR; TCRdb's copy has only in-frame clones and leaves some out. The profile shows about 250,000 clones, 80% to 85% of them singletons. Sequenced sample: peripheral blood. These receptors originate from a middle-aged woman who had recovered from COVID-19.

This clone was picked up one time. This chain connects TRBV28 to TRBJ2-7; D possibly corresponds to TRBD2 (5 bases). CDR1 and CDR2 (germline): MDHEN, SYDVKM. V lost 6 bases and J 6 bases, leaving 15 bases between the germline ends. This CDR3 region has 13 residues. The CDR3 sequence is CASSPGVEGEQYF. The CDR3 region has the DNA TGTGCCAGCAGCCCCGGGGTGGAAGGCGAGCAGTACTTC.

This chain connects TRBV6-5 to TRBJ1-1, with 10 bases fitting TRBD1. The CDR3 extends over 15 amino acids. Unmatched junction bases numbered 3, after V lost 1 base and J lost 4 bases. Germline CDR1 and CDR2: MNHEY and SVGAGI. The CDR3 bases are TGTGCCAGCAGTTACTGGACAGGGGGTACCACTGAAGCTTTCTTT. Protein product: CASSYWTGGTTEAFF.

This chain connects TRBV25-1 to TRBJ2-7; 12 nucleotides line up with TRBD2. The germline V gene has CDR1 MGHDK and CDR2 SYGVNS. The CDR3 sequence is 15 residues long. After removal of 3 bases from V and 3 bases from J, the junction contained 3 bases not matched to a gene. The CDR3: CASSDTSGGYYEQYF. In DNA form, the CDR3 reads TGTGCCAGCAGTGATACTAGCGGGGGGTACTACGAGCAGTACTTC.

This sequence joins TRBV27 and TRBJ1-5, with D tentatively TRBD1 (5 bases). The CDR3 runs to 14 residues. Germline CDR1 reads MNHEY; CDR2 reads SMNVEV (reference sequence). Trimming pared 5 bases from V and 7 bases from J, leaving 15 bases between. CDR3 residues: CASSPDGQGQPQHF. The CDR3 bases are TGTGCCAGCAGTCCGGATGGACAAGGGCAGCCCCAGCATTTT.

This rearrangement joins TRBV29-1 to TRBJ1-2; 7 bases are a match to TRBD1. Germline CDR1 reads SQVTM; CDR2 reads ANQGSEA. Trimming removed 4 bases from V and 0 bases from J; junction bases left unmatched: 8. The CDR3 is 15 residues long. CDR3 loop: CSVGKGANTNYGYTF. CDR3 DNA sequence: TGCAGCGTTGGGAAGGGGGCGAATACTAACTATGGCTACACCTTC.

V usage is TRBV24-1 and J usage is TRBJ1-3; TRBD1 might be the D (5 bases). This CDR3 has 15 amino acids. Looked up from germline, CDR1 is KGHDR and CDR2 is SFDVKD. Trimming removed 4 bases at V and 0 bases at J, with 9 bases between. The DNA for the CDR3 is TGTGCCACCAGTGACCCTAGGGGCTCTGGAAACACCATATATTTT. This codes for CATSDPRGSGNTIYF.

This chain joins TRBV3-1 (or the pseudogene TRBV3-2) and TRBJ2-1; possibly TRBD1 for D (6 bases). CDR1 and CDR2 (germline): LGHDT, YNNKEL (reference sequence). The CDR3 contains 12 residues. Trimming pared 6 bases from V and 9 bases from J, leaving 12 bases between. The CDR3 DNA reads TGTGCCAGCAGACCCTTAGGGGGTGAGCAGTTCTTC. Translation gives CASRPLGGEQFF.

This rearrangement joins TRBV14 to TRBJ2-7, with D perhaps matching TRBD1 (7 bases). This CDR3 region has 19 residues. The germline gives CDR1 SGHDN, CDR2 FVKESK. V was shortened by 5 bases and J by 3 bases, with 29 bases between the two germline ends. The CDR3 loop is CASSRRRGPPLELHYEQYF. In nucleotides, the CDR3 is TGTGCCAGCAGCAGAAGGAGGGGGCCTCCCTTGGAATTACACTACGAGCAGTACTTC.

The rearrangement joins TRBV29-1 to TRBJ1-6, with TRBD1 as a possible D gene (5 bases). Germline V lookup: CDR1 SQVTM, CDR2 ANQGSEA. This CDR3 has 14 residues. Trimming removed 5 bases at V and 5 bases at J, with 13 bases between. The CDR3 is CSVSGSAHNSPLHF. As DNA, the CDR3 is TGCAGCGTTTCAGGGTCGGCACATAATTCACCCCTCCACTTT. Complete variable domain (other parts from reference TRBV29-1 and TRBJ1-6): SAVISQKPSRDICQRGTSLTIQCQVDSQVTMMFWYRQQPGQSLTLIATANQGSEATYESGFVIDKFPISRPNLTFSTLTVSNMSPEDSSIYLCSVSGSAHNSPLHFGNGTRLTVT.

The rearrangement links TRBV6-5 to TRBJ1-2, with D possibly being TRBD1 (6 bases). Germline V gives CDR1 MNHEY, CDR2 SVGAGI. Trimming left V 6 bases short and J 3 bases short, with 11 bases between. This CDR3 is built from 13 residues. DNA of the CDR3: TGTGCCAGCAGACACAGGGATTACTATGGCTACACCTTC. Translation: CASRHRDYYGYTF.